This paragraph covers one T cell receptor beta chain sequence. Its target is unknown. This entry comes from a study of T cells in localized non-small cell lung cancer. The table came from immunoSEQ multiplex PCR; TCRdb's copy has only in-frame clones and leaves some out. The table lists about 77,000 clones, 70% to 90% of them singletons. CDR1 is WSHSY and CDR2 is SAAADI in the germline V gene. V was cut by 0 bases and J by 9 bases, with 18 bases left in between. The CDR3 runs to 15 residues. General study findings and limits: When the top 100 tumor clones were examined, a median around 61 of them also appeared in the adjacent lung, which was paired and uninvolved.

The clonotype comes from a woman aged 35-70 years with stage I squamous cell lung carcinoma. J is TRBJ2-7 and V is TRBV10-2, with D hard to call. The source was peripheral blood, collected before any cancer treatment. CDR3 DNA sequence: TGCGCCAGCAGTGAGTCTGGCCGGCCACTACGAGGGCAGTACTTC. Translating it yields CASSESGRPLRGQYF.